This entry lists 14 T cell receptor beta chains sequenced from one sample in a study of shared clonotypes between healthy human individuals. Naive CD8 cells lacked CD45RO, underwent positive selection for CCR7 and left out terminally differentiated effector memory CD45RA+ cells. Measured with immunoSEQ multiplex PCR; TCRdb has only the in-frame clones, and not every one. The data contain about 2.1 million clones, about 93% of them seen just once; the ten biggest clones take up 1.5% to 2%. Sequenced sample: naive CD8+ T cells from PBMCs. These receptors were taken from a man younger than 35 in good health. Some clones in this sample may be carry-over from other donors' samples.

On this clone itself: This sample includes further DNA sequences coding for the same CDR3. The rearrangement joins TRBV28 to TRBJ2-3; D ambiguous. The CDR3 is made up of 15 amino acids. Germline V lookup: CDR1 MDHEN, CDR2 SYDVKM. V was cut by 2 bases and J by 0 bases, with 9 bases left in between. The chain's CDR3 is CASSLRAASTDTQYF. In nucleotides, the CDR3 is TGTGCCAGCAGTTTACGGGCCGCGAGCACAGATACGCAGTATTTT. Variable domain in full (rest from reference TRBV28 and TRBJ2-3): DVKVTQSSRYLVKRTGEKVFLECVQDMDHENMFWYRQDPGLGLRLIYFSYDVKMKEKGDIPEGYSVSREKKERFSLILESASTNQTSMYLCASSLRAASTDTQYFGPGTRLTVL.

The V gene is TRBV4-1, the J gene TRBJ2-7; D may be TRBD2 (5 bases). The CDR3 contains 15 residues. Trimming removed 1 base at V and 6 bases at J, with 16 bases between. Per the germline V gene, CDR1 is MGHRA and CDR2 is YSYEKL. The CDR3 loop is CASSQVPTSKGEQYF. The CDR3 nucleotides are TGCGCCAGCAGCCAAGTCCCCACTAGTAAGGGCGAGCAGTACTTC.

The chain couples TRBV2 to TRBJ2-5; the D gene is possibly TRBD1 (5 bases). V lost 6 bases and J lost 5, with 19 bases in between. The CDR3 has 15 residues. CDR1 SNHLY and CDR2 FYNNEI come from the germline V gene. The CDR3 DNA reads as TGTGCCAGCAGGCCCCCCGGCAGGGCTCGGGAGACCCAGTACTTC. This translates into CASRPPGRARETQYF.

This rearrangement joins TRBV6-1 to TRBJ2-1; a possible D gene is TRBD2 (5 bases). This CDR3 has 17 amino acids. Germline V gives CDR1 MNHNS, CDR2 SASEGT. V was cut by 2 bases and J by 0 bases, with 14 bases left in between. The CDR3 DNA reads TGTGCCAGCAGTGAATTAGGAGCGGCTAGCTCCTACAATGAGCAGTTCTTC. This sequence encodes CASSELGAASSYNEQFF.

This chain joins TRBV28 and TRBJ2-7; TRBD2 agrees at 7 bases. In germline, CDR1 is MDHEN, CDR2 SYDVKM. This CDR3 comprises 15 residues. The junction had 6 bases not matched to a gene; V was cut back by 4 bases and J by 0 bases. The CDR3 sequence is CASSSGRASSYEQYF. In DNA, the CDR3 is TGTGCCAGCAGTTCTGGGAGGGCCTCCTCCTACGAGCAGTACTTC.

The J gene is TRBJ2-7, the V gene TRBV5-1, with TRBD2 matching 10 bases. With 1 base clipped from V and 0 bases from J, the junction kept 4 bases outside the gene matches. Germline V gives CDR1 SGHRS, CDR2 YFSETQ. The length of the CDR3 is 16 residues. CDR3 region: CASSLTPSGSSYEQYF. The CDR3 DNA sequence: TGCGCCAGCAGCTTGACGCCTAGCGGGAGCTCCTACGAGCAGTACTTC.

This clone turned up a few times. The chain carries TRBV16 and TRBJ1-1; D not certain. Deletions cut 6 bases from V and 1 base from J, with 12 bases between. Germline-derived CDR1 and CDR2 are KGHSY and FQNENV. The CDR3 length is 14 residues. The CDR3 DNA follows: TGTGCCAGCAGTCTAACAGCAAGGAACACTGAAGCTTTCTTT. Its translation is CASSLTARNTEAFF.

The table lists this clone with a count of one. The genes are TRBV29-1 and TRBJ2-2; D ambiguous. CDR1 and CDR2 (germline): SQVTM, ANQGSEA. The CDR3 is 11 amino acids. Trimming cost V 7 bases and J 10 bases, with 13 bases left between them. CDR3 DNA: TGCAGCGCTCCGTCGGGCTTGGAGCTGTTTTTT. Protein: CSAPSGLELFF.

The V and J genes are TRBV6-5 and TRBJ2-5; D possibly corresponds to TRBD2 (6 bases). The tail of the sequence fits TRBJ2-7 better, so the J call may be wrong. In germline, CDR1 is MNHEY, CDR2 SVGAGI. The CDR3 has 16 amino acids. The CDR3 loop is CASSYSIGGTTYEQYF. CDR3 sequence (DNA): TGTGCCAGCAGTTACTCGATCGGCGGGACGACCTACGAGCAGTACTTC.

The V and J genes are TRBV27 and TRBJ2-3; D unclear. Germline V gives CDR1 MNHEY, CDR2 SMNVEV (reference sequence). The CDR3 consists of 17 residues. The V end lost 6 bases, the J end lost 4 bases, and 23 bases lay between the germline ends. The CDR3 DNA is TGTGCCAGCAGCCCTTCATCCCCGGACCGCGCCGCAGATACGCAGTATTTT. Amino acid sequence: CASSPSSPDRAADTQYF.

The count of this clone is one. The chain recombines TRBV27 with TRBJ1-5; no reliable D call. The CDR3 covers 14 residues. The ends were cut back, 7 bases at V and 5 bases at J, with 15 bases in the middle. CDR1 is MNHEY and CDR2 is SMNVEV in the germline V gene (reference sequence). DNA of the CDR3: TGTGCCAGCAAACCGGACCGAGGCCATCAGCCCCAGCATTTT. It yields the protein CASKPDRGHQPQHF.

This rearrangement joins TRBV10-1 to TRBJ2-4, with 7 bases aligning to TRBD1. Trimming cost V 4 bases and J 3 bases; bases outside gene matches: 12. The CDR3 covers 17 residues. The germline V gene has CDR1 WNHNN and CDR2 SYGVQD (reference sequence). CDR3 sequence reads: CASSANTTGRGKNIQYF. CDR3 in DNA: TGCGCCAGCAGTGCCAACACGACAGGGCGAGGCAAAAACATTCAGTACTTC.

The chain links TRBV7-9 to TRBJ2-4; 7 bases fit TRBD2. V lost 8 bases to trimming and J lost 3 bases; unmatched junction nucleotides: 13. The CDR3 is made up of 16 amino acids. Germline-derived CDR1 and CDR2 are SEHNR and FQNEAQ (reference sequence). This CDR3 reads CASVNWEGFGKNIQYF. In nucleotides, the CDR3 is TGTGCCAGCGTAAATTGGGAGGGGTTTGGCAAAAACATTCAGTACTTC.

In regard to this clone: The sample carries other DNA sequences with the same CDR3. The V gene is TRBV19, the J gene TRBJ2-7, with 9 bases matching TRBD2. CDR1 LNHDA and CDR2 SQIVND come from the germline V gene (reference sequence). V lost 6 bases and J lost 2; bases outside the gene matches: 5. CDR3 length equals 14 residues. CDR3 amino acids: CASSGLAGPYEQYF. In DNA, the CDR3 is TGTGCCAGTAGCGGTCTAGCGGGACCCTACGAGCAGTACTTC.